This T cell receptor (beta chain) was obtained from a study of cytomegalovirus exposure and HLA in healthy donors. Use of 60 Vbeta and 13 Jbeta primers characterized the PCR. Method: immunoSEQ multiplex PCR; TCRdb's copy keeps in-frame clones and lacks some. Found here are about 170,000 clones, 80% to 90% of them singletons; the top ten hold 2.5% to 3%. Trimming removed 7 bases from V and 4 bases from J; junction bases left unmatched: 6. The CDR3 length is 13 residues. CDR1 LNHDA and CDR2 SQIVND come from the germline V gene (reference sequence). The rearrangement links TRBV19 to TRBJ1-2, with 7 positions matching TRBD1. The material sequenced was PBMCs. The sequence was obtained from a man aged 30-40 years in good health and CMV-seropositive. For the CDR3, the DNA is TGTGCCAGTACCCCCACAGGGGTCTATGGCTACACCTTC. Translated, it gives CASTPTGVYGYTF.